The text below deals with one T cell receptor beta chain. Antigen: not known. Assay: immunoSEQ multiplex PCR; the TCRdb copy retains only in-frame clones and omits some. The table has hundreds of thousands of clones, 92% seen once; the top ten hold approximately 24%. This sample is part of a study of shared clonotypes between healthy human individuals. Whole-study findings and limits: Clonotypes not shared had lower generation probabilities than those common to all four donors. Represented diversity (both genetic and exposure-history) was limited by the small number of donors.

In the naive CD8 group, cells lacked CD45RO and were positively selected for CCR7, so terminally differentiated effector memory CD45RA+ cells were left out. The specimen sequenced was naive CD8+ T cells sorted from blood. This clonotype was sampled from a man aged 30 to 39 in good health.

The CDR3 DNA reads TGTGCCAGCAGCGCCGGGACCTCCTTTACCGGGGAGCTGTTTTTT. It translates to CASSAGTSFTGELFF. V is TRBV9 and J is TRBJ2-2, with D perhaps matching TRBD1 or TRBD2 (5 bases each). Germline V gives CDR1 SGDLS, CDR2 YYNGEE. CDR3 length equals 15 residues. Trimming left V 3 bases short and J 5 bases short, with 14 bases between.